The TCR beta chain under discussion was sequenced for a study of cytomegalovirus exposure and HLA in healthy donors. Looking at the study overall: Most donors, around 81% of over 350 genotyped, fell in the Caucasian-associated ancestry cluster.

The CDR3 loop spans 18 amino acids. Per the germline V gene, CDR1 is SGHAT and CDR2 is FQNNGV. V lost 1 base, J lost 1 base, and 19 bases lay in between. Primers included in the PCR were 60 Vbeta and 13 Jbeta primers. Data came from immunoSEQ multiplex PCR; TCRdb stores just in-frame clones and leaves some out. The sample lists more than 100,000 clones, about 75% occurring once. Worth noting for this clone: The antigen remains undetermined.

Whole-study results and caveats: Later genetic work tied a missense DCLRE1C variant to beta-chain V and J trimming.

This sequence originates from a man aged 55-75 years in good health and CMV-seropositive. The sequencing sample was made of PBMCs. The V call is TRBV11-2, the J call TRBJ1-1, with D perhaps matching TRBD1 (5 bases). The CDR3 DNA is TGTGCCAGCAGCTTAGTCGGCAGGGTCGTGGAACAGAACACTGAAGCTTTCTTT. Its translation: CASSLVGRVVEQNTEAFF.